This is a list of T cell receptor beta chains from one sample in a study of blood T cell repertoires in COVID-19. The assay was immunoSEQ multiplex PCR, and TCRdb's table has in-frame clones only and misses some. Found here are about 61,000 clones, roughly 80% of them singletons; the top ten hold 20% to 25%. The sequencing sample was made of peripheral blood. The receptors were sampled from a man of 80 years or more with active or convalescent COVID-19. Both conserved end residues are part of each CDR3. The D gene is left open where the match is weak. Size values are once, few and many counts, or a class for expanded clones, and some rows have none.

clone_size	j_call	d_call	v_call	cdr3_nt	cdr3_aa
.	TRBJ1-2	.	TRBV6-1	TGTGCCAGCAGTGAATGGGGGGGCGAGTTTGACTATGGCTACACCTTC	CASSEWGGEFDYGYTF
.	TRBJ2-6	.	TRBV28	TGTGCCAGCAGTTCATCGAGAAACAGGGCTGGGGCCAACGTCCTGACTTTC	CASSSSRNRAGANVLTF
once	TRBJ1-1	.	TRBV10-3	TGTGCCATCAGTCGTCAGGCCCCGAACACTGAAGCTTTCTTT	CAISRQAPNTEAFF
.	TRBJ2-3	.	TRBV6-4	TGTGCCAGCAGTGACCTCTATGCAGGGGGCACAGATACGCAGTATTTT	CASSDLYAGGTDTQYF
.	TRBJ2-1	TRBD1	TRBV6-8	TGTGCCAGCAGTCGCCTTTCTCGACAGGGTGGGTACAATGAGCAGTTCTTC	CASSRLSRQGGYNEQFF
.	TRBJ1-2	.	TRBV6-4	TGTGCCAGCAGTGAAAAGGGGCCGCTCGATGTCTATGGCTACACCTTC	CASSEKGPLDVYGYTF
few	TRBJ1-1	.	TRBV10-1	TGCGCCAGCAGAAGAGGGTGGGACACTGAAGCTTTCTTT	CASRRGWDTEAFF
many	TRBJ2-1	.	TRBV19	TGTGCCAGTAGTACGGCGAGGGCCTCCTACAATGAGCAGTTCTTC	CASSTARASYNEQFF
.	TRBJ2-1	.	TRBV9	TGTGCCAGCAGCGTACTAGGGGGCAATGAGCAGTTCTTC	CASSVLGGNEQFF
.	TRBJ2-1	.	TRBV7-9	TGTGCCAGCAGCTTAGGGGGCGGTATCAACAATGAGCAGTTCTTC	CASSLGGGINNEQFF
.	TRBJ2-7	TRBD2	TRBV2	TGTGCCAGCAGAGAAAGTCAGGGACTAGCGTGGGAGCAGTACTTC	CASRESQGLAWEQYF
.	TRBJ2-7	TRBD2	TRBV11-2	TGTGCCAGCAGCTCACTAGCGGGGGATGTCGAGCAGTACTTC	CASSSLAGDVEQYF
once	TRBJ2-1	.	TRBV24-1	TGTGCCACCAGTGATGCCGAGCCGAGGGGGAATGAGCAGTTCTTC	CATSDAEPRGNEQFF
.	TRBJ2-3	TRBD2	TRBV5-6	TGTGCCAGCAGCTCTCGGCGGGGGGTTCTAGATACGCAGTATTTT	CASSSRRGVLDTQYF
.	TRBJ1-2	.	TRBV6-6	TGTGCCAGCACCCCTCTGGGACAATCGGGCTACACCTTC	CASTPLGQSGYTF
.	TRBJ1-2	.	TRBV6-6	TGTGCCAGCAGCCCCAAACAGGGCTCCCTCGGAGGCTACACCTTC	CASSPKQGSLGGYTF
.	TRBJ2-7	TRBD2	TRBV3-1/TRBV3-2	TGTGCCAGCAGCGGAGCGGGGGGGCCGTACGAGCAGTACTTC	CASSGAGGPYEQYF